The clone carrying this T cell receptor beta chain was observed at least ten times. Its antigen is unidentified. The germline CDR1 and CDR2 sequences are SGHTA and FQGNSA. There are 17 residues in the CDR3. V lost 1 base to trimming and J lost 5 bases; unmatched junction nucleotides: 13. Each CDR3 protein is one row after TCRdb ran MiXCR on the reads. The sample has around 210,000 distinct CDR3 sequences; around 6.6% are singletons. This sample was taken from a study of T cell repertoires in cytomegalovirus infection. As for the study in general: TCR beta signatures that were public indicated CMV infection and matching HLA type.

Study results and caveats: Pooled public TCR beta family frequency picked out CMV carriers with the relevant HLA. Dominating the ex vivo response were TCR beta clonotypes that were CMV-specific and HLA-C-restricted.

This receptor was obtained from a human donor in good health (CMV status not recorded). Some clones in this sample may be carry-over from other donors' samples. This rearrangement joins TRBV7-2 to TRBJ2-7, with 8 bases fitting TRBD2. Sample: PBMCs. CDR3 nucleotides: TGTGCCAGCAGCTTAGACCTCGGACTAGCTCGCCGGAACGAGCAGTACTTC. Amino acid sequence: CASSLDLGLARRNEQYF.